This T cell receptor beta chain was recovered during a study of CD8 T cells in Susac syndrome. With 3 bases removed from V and 9 bases from J, the gap between germline ends came to 11 bases. The CDR3 length is 11 residues. The germline V gene encodes CDR1 DFQATT and CDR2 SNEGSKA (reference sequence). Study observations and caveats: It was acknowledged in the study that the number of individuals who were included in its TCR sequencing and HLA analysis was relatively small.

Reverse transcription of about 0.45 to 1 ug RNA was carried out with random hexamers. Across 54 Vbeta and 13 Jbeta, TCR beta CDR3 was amplified with immunoSEQ multiplex PCR. One entry per CDR3 protein, called by TCRdb with MiXCR from the immunoSEQ multiplex PCR reads. Among around 160,000 distinct CDR3 sequences listed, 93% were seen once. This clonotype appeared once. Its antigen remains unidentified. Source material: CD4+ T cells from PBMCs. The clonotype was recovered from a human donor in good health. V gene TRBV20-1 combines with J gene TRBJ1-1; maybe TRBD1 (6 bases). The CDR3 region has the DNA TGCAGTGCTAGTCGGGACACGAAAGCTTTCTTT. Translated: CSASRDTKAFF.